The 23 T cell receptor beta chains in this list originate from one sample, sequenced in a study of early T cells in non-severe SARS-CoV-2 infection. TCRdb redid the calling of the 5' RACE reads with MiXCR, one entry per CDR3 protein. The data show just over 65,000 distinct CDR3 sequences, with about 12% seen just once and 8% to 10% held by the top ten. Sequenced sample: whole blood. All receptors come from an adult who was a healthcare worker with PCR-confirmed SARS-CoV-2 infection or an uninfected control (not recorded which).

In its sample, this clonotype was seen a few times. The chain links TRBV3-1 to TRBJ2-1, with 14 bases that match TRBD2. Germline V gene data show CDR1 as LGHDT and CDR2 as YNNKEL (reference sequence). This CDR3 has 17 amino acids. V shed 3 bases and J 8 bases; nucleotides not matched to a gene: 9. CDR3 sequence: CASSHTPGLAGEYEQFF. In DNA, the CDR3 is TGTGCCAGCAGCCACACGCCGGGACTAGCGGGAGAATATGAGCAGTTCTTC.

The CDR3 region has the DNA TGCAGTGTACCACGGGCTAGCGGGAGTATAACCGGGGAGCTGTTTTTT. Translating it yields CSVPRASGSITGELFF. The chain has TRBV20-1 and TRBJ2-2; 10 nucleotides match TRBD2. There are 16 residues in the CDR3. V trimming: 7 bases; J trimming: 5 bases; junction bases outside the gene matches: 13. Germline lookup yields CDR1 DFQATT and CDR2 SNEGSKA (reference sequence).

The chain uses TRBV27 and TRBJ2-7; D tentatively reads TRBD1 or TRBD2 (6 bases each). The CDR3 covers 13 residues. The germline V and J ends were trimmed by 2 bases and 6 bases, with 11 bases remaining between them. The germline V gene has CDR1 MNHEY and CDR2 SMNVEV (reference sequence). The CDR3 spells CASSLRGRVEQYF. The CDR3 DNA sequence: TGTGCCAGCAGTTTACGGGGGCGGGTCGAGCAGTACTTC.

This clonotype was detected a few times. Germline and junction disagree at one end, which may indicate a read error. The chain couples TRBV12-3 or TRBV12-4 to TRBJ2-7, with 7 bases lining up with TRBD1. The CDR3 totals 12 residues. The CDR3 DNA sequence: TGTGCCAGCAGTTTAAACGGACAGGTCCGGCACTTC. Translation: CASSLNGQVRHF.

This clonotype has more than one count but fewer than ten. The chain joins TRBV12-3 or TRBV12-4 to TRBJ2-1, with D perhaps assigned TRBD1 or TRBD2 (5 bases each). There are 10 residues in the CDR3. The germline V and J ends were trimmed by 5 bases and 9 bases, with 5 bases remaining between them. Here the CDR3 reads CASSGTEQFF. DNA for the CDR3: TGTGCCAGCAGTGGGACTGAGCAGTTCTTC.

In its sample, this clonotype was seen a few times. This chain joins TRBV12-3 or TRBV12-4 and TRBJ1-2, with 7 bases identical to TRBD1. Trimming removed 6 bases from V and 9 bases from J; junction bases left unmatched: 13. The CDR3 extends over 14 amino acids. CDR3 residues: CASSLGGPVLSYTF. Here the CDR3 DNA reads TGTGCCAGCAGCCTAGGGGGCCCCGTGTTGAGCTACACCTTC.

This chain connects TRBV11-2 to TRBJ1-2, with D perhaps matching TRBD1 (6 bases). The germline V and J ends were trimmed by 4 bases and 5 bases, with 17 bases remaining between them. The CDR3 sequence is 15 residues long. The germline V gene encodes CDR1 SGHAT and CDR2 FQNNGV. The CDR3: CASSYTSTGRYGYTF. Written as DNA, the CDR3 is TGTGCCAGCAGCTATACTAGCACAGGGAGGTATGGCTACACCTTC.

This clonotype has just a few counts. V is TRBV18 and J is TRBJ2-2; 10 bases are a match to TRBD1. The V gene end was trimmed by 0 bases and the J gene end by 3 bases; junction bases not matched to a gene: 4. Germline V gives CDR1 KGHSH, CDR2 LQKENI. The CDR3 sequence is 17 residues long. The CDR3 DNA sequence: TGTGCCAGCTCACCACCGGGACAGGGGCCTGACACCGGGGAGCTGTTTTTT. The encoded protein is CASSPPGQGPDTGELFF.

Many counts were recorded for this clonotype. The chain joins TRBV29-1 to TRBJ2-2; perhaps TRBD1 as D (6 bases). The length of the CDR3 is 13 residues. CDR1 SQVTM and CDR2 ANQGSEA come from the germline V gene. Trimming shortened V by 3 bases and J by 6 bases, and 11 bases separated the two germline ends. The CDR3 bases are TGCAGCGTTGACGCAGGGGTCGCCGGGGAGCTGTTTTTT. Translated, it gives CSVDAGVAGELFF.

The chain uses TRBV12-3 or TRBV12-4 and TRBJ2-1; 8 bases map to TRBD2. The CDR3 has 12 amino acids. V gave up 7 bases and J gave up 9 bases; unmatched junction bases: 5. CDR3 DNA: TGTGCCAGCAAGCGGGGGAGTGGTGAGCAGTTCTTC. It encodes CASKRGSGEQFF.

This clonotype has more than one count but fewer than ten. V usage is TRBV20-1 and J usage is TRBJ2-1; D is uncertain. Germline values: CDR1 DFQATT, CDR2 SNEGSKA (reference sequence). Deletions cut 3 bases from V and 4 bases from J, with 10 bases between. The CDR3 runs 13 residues. The CDR3 is CSARVLGYNEQFF. CDR3 DNA: TGCAGTGCTAGGGTCCTAGGGTACAATGAGCAGTTCTTC.

This clonotype was observed a handful of times. V and J are TRBV5-1 and TRBJ1-4, with D maybe TRBD1 (5 bases). Germline V gene sequence: CDR1 SGHRS, CDR2 YFSETQ. V was pared by 0 bases and J by 8 bases, with 11 bases between. This CDR3 contains 14 residues. The CDR3 reads CASSLADRNEKLFF. The CDR3 DNA follows: TGCGCCAGCAGCTTGGCCGACAGAAACGAAAAACTGTTTTTT.

To note about this clonotype: One end of the junction varies from germline; a read error may be responsible. V usage is TRBV29-1 and J usage is TRBJ2-5; D might be TRBD2 (5 bases). The CDR3 is 13 residues long. Looked up from germline, CDR1 is SQVTM and CDR2 is ANQGSEA. The CDR3 coding sequence is TGCAGGGTTGCATCCCGGGGATCAGGGACCCAGTACTTC. Amino acid sequence: CRVASRGSGTQYF.

The chain is built from TRBV28 and TRBJ2-3; 10 bases are shared with TRBD2. CDR3 length: 15 amino acids. The germline CDR1 and CDR2 sequences are MDHEN and SYDVKM. With 4 bases clipped from V and 5 bases from J, the junction kept 6 bases outside the gene matches. In nucleotides, the CDR3 is TGTGCCAGCAGTTCCTTAGCGGGGGGAAGAGATACGCAGTATTTT. This translates into CASSSLAGGRDTQYF.

The chain carries TRBV24-1 and TRBJ2-2; 12 nucleotides match TRBD2. The CDR3 runs to 17 residues. J was trimmed by 4 bases and V by 6 bases; bases with no gene match: 8. Germline CDR1 KGHDR, CDR2 SFDVKD. CDR3 coding DNA: TGTGCCACCAGTACAACGACTAGCGGGAGCGGCACCGGGGAGCTGTTTTTT. As protein: CATSTTTSGSGTGELFF.

The genes are TRBV7-8 and TRBJ2-7, with 10 bases lining up with TRBD2. V was clipped by 3 bases and J by 3 bases; unmatched bases: 5. Germline V CDR1 and CDR2: SGHVS, FQNEAQ. This CDR3 region has 15 residues. The CDR3 DNA is TGTGCCAGCAGCTTGATTTCTAGCGGGAGCTACGAGCAGTACTTC. This gives the protein CASSLISSGSYEQYF.

The rearrangement uses TRBV5-1 and TRBJ2-7, with D possibly matching TRBD2 (6 bases). The V end lost 5 bases, the J end lost 5 bases, and 8 bases lay between the germline ends. The CDR3 length is 11 residues. The germline gives CDR1 SGHRS, CDR2 YFSETQ. The CDR3 DNA sequence: TGCGCCAGCAGGGGGAGGCACGAGCAGTACTTC. This translates into CASRGRHEQYF.

The chain has TRBV12-3 or TRBV12-4 and TRBJ2-3; possibly TRBD2 for D (5 bases). The CDR3 has 15 amino acids. V was pared by 3 bases and J by 1 base, with 11 bases between. The CDR3 reads CASSFSGRGTDTQYF. CDR3 DNA: TGTGCCAGCAGTTTCTCCGGGCGGGGCACAGATACGCAGTATTTT.

This clonotype was seen more than once but under ten times. The chain uses TRBV27 and TRBJ2-1, with 15 bases matching TRBD2. J was trimmed by 4 bases and V by 4 bases; bases with no gene match: 8. Germline CDR1 is MNHEY and CDR2 is SMNVEV (reference sequence). The CDR3 runs 18 residues. This chain's CDR3 is CASSSWTSGRAGYNEQFF. CDR3 sequence (DNA): TGTGCCAGCAGTTCATGGACTAGCGGGAGGGCCGGGTACAATGAGCAGTTCTTC.

This clonotype was detected ten times or more. The chain carries TRBV7-9 and TRBJ2-1; D possibly matches TRBD1 or TRBD2 (6 bases each). The germline V gene has CDR1 SEHNR and CDR2 FQNEAQ (reference sequence). V lost 2 bases and J 13 bases, leaving 9 bases between the germline ends. This CDR3 is built from 11 residues. The CDR3 DNA sequence: TGTGCCAGCAGCTTAAGGGGGGTACAGTTCTTC. It specifies CASSLRGVQFF.

At least ten counts were recorded for this clonotype. The chain couples TRBV6-6 to TRBJ1-1; D is possibly TRBD1 (6 bases). Germline V gene data show CDR1 as MNHNY and CDR2 as SVGAGI (reference sequence). Trimming removed 5 bases at V and 2 bases at J, with 15 bases between. The CDR3 is 15 amino acids. The CDR3 nucleotides are TGTGCCAGCAGTCCTTTGGGGGGGGCCAACACTGAAGCTTTCTTT. Protein: CASSPLGGANTEAFF.

There are a few counts of this clonotype. The J gene is TRBJ2-3, the V gene TRBV10-2; possibly TRBD2 for D (5 bases). Trimming took 8 bases from V and 6 from J, leaving 15 bases between them. The CDR3 runs to 13 residues. Germline V gene lookup returns CDR1 WSHSY and CDR2 SAAADI. The CDR3, as DNA: TGCGCCAGCGGCGGAGGCGCACGGGATACGCAGTATTTT. Its translation: CASGGGARDTQYF.

This sequence joins TRBV9 and TRBJ2-3, with 12 bases fitting TRBD2. This CDR3 is built from 16 residues. Germline-derived CDR1 and CDR2 are SGDLS and YYNGEE. Trimming at V came to 4 bases and at J to 3 bases, leaving 6 bases not matched to a gene. The CDR3 sequence: CASSMTSGSRTDTQYF. The CDR3 nucleotides read TGTGCCAGCAGCATGACTAGCGGGAGTAGAACAGATACGCAGTATTTT.